The 6 T cell receptor beta chains in this list originate from one sample, sequenced in a study of T cell clonotyping in hematopoietic cell transplantation. TCRdb's table, derived via immunoSEQ multiplex PCR, lists solely in-frame clones and lacks some. The repertoire holds roughly 13,000 clones, around 90% seen once, with 1.2% in the top ten. Input material: peripheral blood mononuclear cells. The origin of the receptors is a man aged 30-40 years in good health. Some clones in this sample may be carry-over from other donors' samples.

The rearrangement joins TRBV18 to TRBJ1-6; maybe TRBD1 (5 bases). The CDR3 totals 15 residues. The germline gives CDR1 KGHSH, CDR2 LQKENI. V was clipped by 3 bases and J by 7 bases, with 13 bases between them. The DNA for the CDR3 is TGTGCCAGCTCACCCTCCGGGGCAACAAATTCACCCCTCCACTTT. This sequence encodes CASSPSGATNSPLHF.

The chain joins TRBV5-1 to TRBJ1-1, with 8 positions matching TRBD1. The CDR3 is made up of 15 amino acids. V gave up 4 bases and J gave up 4 bases; unmatched junction bases: 9. The germline V gene encodes CDR1 SGHRS and CDR2 YFSETQ. The CDR3 protein is CASSRRSDRGTEAFF. The CDR3 region has the DNA TGCGCCAGCAGCCGCCGGAGCGACAGGGGCACTGAAGCTTTCTTT.

The chain joins TRBV29-1 to TRBJ2-7; TRBD2 might be the D (6 bases). CDR3 length: 12 amino acids. V was pared by 3 bases and J by 0 bases, with 6 bases between. Germline assignment: CDR1 SQVTM and CDR2 ANQGSEA. Written as DNA, the CDR3 is TGCAGCGTTGATAGCGGCTCCTACGAGCAGTACTTC. It is translated as CSVDSGSYEQYF.

The chain joins TRBV14 to TRBJ1-2, with TRBD1 matching 7 bases. Germline V gene data show CDR1 as SGHDN and CDR2 as FVKESK. The CDR3 has 15 residues. Trimming took 2 bases from V and 4 from J; bases not matched to a gene: 7. The CDR3 DNA follows: TGTGCCAGCAGCCAACACACAGGGGCGACCTATGGCTACACCTTC. Encoded protein: CASSQHTGATYGYTF.

In nucleotides, the CDR3 is TGTGCCAGCAGCTTAGTAGTGGGGGCAGGGCAGCCCCAGCATTTT. Amino acid sequence: CASSLVVGAGQPQHF. V and J are TRBV7-8 and TRBJ1-5; D perhaps matches TRBD1 (6 bases). Germline V gene data show CDR1 as SGHVS and CDR2 as FQNEAQ. The length of the CDR3 is 15 residues. V was pared by 1 base and J by 7 bases, with 14 bases between.

V gene TRBV20-1 combines with J gene TRBJ1-2, with D unclear. Trimming cost V 6 bases and J 2 bases, with 7 bases left between them. Germline V lookup: CDR1 DFQATT, CDR2 SNEGSKA (reference sequence). The CDR3 is 11 residues long. The CDR3 DNA is TGCAGTGCCTACACCAACTATGGCTACACCTTC. It codes for CSAYTNYGYTF.